The next 18 T cell receptor beta chains were all read from a single sample in a study of tumor and adjacent non-tumor tissue in lung cancer. The template was RNA from unsorted bulk tissue. Distant lung tissue was collected more than 3 cm away from the tumor edge. TCRbeta libraries were built with three rounds of nested PCR, modified from ARM-PCR. In TCRdb, the multiplex PCR reads were re-called with MiXCR into one record per CDR3 protein. This sample has 98,000 or so distinct CDR3 sequences; 80% occur once, and the top ten carry less than 40%. Input material: distant non-tumor lung tissue. These receptors were obtained from a man aged 55 to 70 with small cell lung cancer.

This sequence joins TRBV10-3 and TRBJ2-3, with 10 bases matching TRBD2. This CDR3 is built from 14 residues. Unmatched junction bases numbered 9, after V lost 10 bases and J lost 5 bases. Germline V gene sequence: CDR1 ENHRY, CDR2 SYGVKD. Here the CDR3 reads CATRAGGSIDTQYF. The DNA of the CDR3 is TGTGCCACCAGAGCGGGAGGGTCTATAGATACGCAGTATTTT.

On this clonotype itself: A single base separates this from a much larger clone, so it may be a read error. The chain's CDR3 is CASSFESRSQPHHF. DNA of the CDR3: TGTGCCAGCAGCTTTGAGTCCAGGAGTCAGCCCCATCATTTT. This chain joins TRBV7-8 and TRBJ1-5, with D uncertain. This CDR3 contains 14 residues. The V gene's germline CDR1 is SGHVS and CDR2 FQNEAQ.

This clonotype was recorded only once. Here the CDR3 omits its conserved ending phenylalanine or tryptophan, so a read error is the likely source. The V gene is TRBV20-1, the J gene TRBJ2-3; D is unresolved. The V end was cut by 1 base, the J end by 1 base, with 9 bases between. The CDR3 covers 14 residues. The germline gives CDR1 DFQATT, CDR2 SNEGSKA (reference sequence). Here the CDR3 reads CSARAIKGTDTQYL. Written as DNA, the CDR3 is TGCAGTGCTAGAGCCATTAAGGGCACAGATACGCAGTATTTG.

This clonotype was recorded only once. The CDR3 does not close with the conserved phenylalanine or tryptophan, likely indicating a read error. The rearrangement links TRBV11-1 to TRBJ2-1; TRBD2 matches 12 bases. CDR1 and CDR2 from the germline V gene are SGHAT and FQDESV (reference sequence). V dropped 8 bases and J dropped 12; count of bases not matched to a gene: 23. The CDR3 covers 18 residues. As DNA, the CDR3 is TGTGCCAGCGGCTCAGAATCGAGGACTAGCGGGAATGGTACTGGGCAGTTCCTC. Translating gives CASGSESRTSGNGTGQFL.

As to this clonotype: The junction departs from the called germline gene at one end, perhaps through a read error. The gene calls are TRBV11-3 and TRBJ2-7; D is unresolved. Looked up from germline, CDR1 is SGHNT and CDR2 is YENEEA. The CDR3 is 13 residues long. The CDR3 region is CARSLETGYEQYF. The CDR3 DNA follows: TGTGCCAGGAGCTTAGAAACTGGCTACGAGCAGTACTTC.

As for this clonotype: A read error may be the cause here, since a much bigger clone is one base away. V and J are TRBV12-3 or TRBV12-4 and TRBJ2-3; 9 nucleotides agree with TRBD2. CDR3 length: 15 amino acids. The CDR3 region is CANSLGLASTDTQYF. Written as DNA, the CDR3 is TGTGCCAACAGTTTAGGACTAGCGAGCACAGATACGCAGTATTTT.

On this clonotype: This may come from a read error, since a much larger clone is one base off. The CDR3 spells CASSLGLLGWETQYF. Here the CDR3 DNA reads TGTGCCAGCAGCTTAGGTTTGCTGGGCTGGGAGACCCAGTACTTC. V and J are TRBV7-9 and TRBJ2-5; D call uncertain. CDR1 is SEHNR and CDR2 is FQNEAQ in the germline V gene (reference sequence). The CDR3 is 15 residues long. The V end was cut by 1 base, the J end by 5 bases, with 14 bases between.

The V and J genes are TRBV7-9 and TRBJ2-2, with D unclear. Germline CDR1 is SEHNR and CDR2 is FQNEAQ (reference sequence). This CDR3 region has 15 residues. Between the trimmed V and J ends, which lost 4 bases and 4 bases, there was a span of 13 bases. CDR3 nucleotide sequence: TGTGCCAGCAGCTCAGCGTGGGTAAGCACCGGGGAGCTGTTTTTT. Residues: CASSSAWVSTGELFF.

About this clonotype itself: Compared with germline, one end of the junction differs, possibly owing to a read error. V is TRBV12-3 or TRBV12-4 and J is TRBJ2-2; TRBD2 is a possible D gene (5 bases). This CDR3 region has 13 residues. CDR3 sequence reads: CTRSLGSTGELFF. As DNA, the CDR3 is TGTACCAGAAGTTTAGGGAGCACCGGGGAGCTGTTTTTT.

In the case of this clonotype: Because it lacks the conserved phenylalanine or tryptophan at the end, this CDR3 is likely a read error. The V call is TRBV29-1, the J call TRBJ2-2, with D possibly being TRBD2 (5 bases). Looked up from germline, CDR1 is SQVTM and CDR2 is ANQGSEA. The CDR3 runs 12 residues. The CDR3 DNA reads as TGTAGCGTTTGGACGACCACCGGGGAGCTGTTTTTA. It specifies CSVWTTTGELFL.

The V gene is TRBV6-6, the J gene TRBJ1-5; D uncertain. Germline lookup yields CDR1 MNHNY and CDR2 SVGAGI (reference sequence). Trimming removed 5 bases at V and 3 bases at J, with 11 bases between. This CDR3 has 14 amino acids. CDR3 protein: CASSPVRNNQPQHF. Here the CDR3 DNA reads TGTGCCAGCAGTCCAGTCAGAAACAATCAGCCCCAGCATTTT.

The V and J genes are TRBV11-2 and TRBJ1-1; D ambiguous. Per germline, CDR1 SGHAT and CDR2 FQNNGV. The CDR3 covers 15 residues. V was clipped by 2 bases and J by 2 bases, with 12 bases between them. This chain's CDR3 is CASSLNLGDNTEAFF. CDR3 coding DNA: TGTGCCAGCAGCTTAAATTTGGGCGATAACACTGAAGCTTTCTTT.

Comment on this clonotype: A junction end diverges from the germline sequence, so it may reflect a read error. V is TRBV7-9 and J is TRBJ2-7, with D possibly TRBD1 on 6 matching bases. This CDR3 has 14 residues. In germline, CDR1 is SEHNR, CDR2 FQNEAQ (reference sequence). The CDR3 sequence is CASILQQGSYEQYF. CDR3 bases: TGTGCCAGCATCTTACAGCAGGGGTCCTACGAGCAGTACTTC.

About this clonotype itself: At one boundary the junction diverges from the germline segment, which might be a read error. In nucleotides, the CDR3 is TGCGCCAGCAGCCTACAGGGGGACACCGGAAACACCACATATTTT. This codes for CASSLQGDTGNTTYF. The chain combines TRBV5-1 with TRBJ1-3, with TRBD1 matching over 8 bases. Germline values: CDR1 SGHRS, CDR2 YFSETQ. The CDR3 is 15 amino acids.

About this clonotype itself: The CDR3 end shows no conserved phenylalanine or tryptophan, and so a read error is likely. The chain recombines TRBV4-1 with TRBJ2-7; D may be TRBD2 (6 bases). Near its end, the DNA agrees better with TRBJ2-1, so the J call may be wrong. CDR1 MGHRA and CDR2 YSYEKL come from the germline V gene. The CDR3 is 13 residues long. This CDR3 is CPSSFDGLYEQFL. In nucleotides, the CDR3 is TGCCCCAGCAGTTTCGACGGACTATACGAGCAGTTCTTG.

Notes on this clonotype: A much more abundant neighbour one base away suggests this may be a read error. The chain recombines TRBV5-4 with TRBJ2-2; 9 positions agree with TRBD2. Germline V lookup: CDR1 SGHNT, CDR2 YYREEE (reference sequence). The CDR3 runs 17 residues. CDR3 sequence (DNA): TGTGCCAGCAGCCCCTCGACTAGCGGAGCGAACACCGGGGAGCTGTTATTT. Its protein product is CASSPSTSGANTGELLF.

This clonotype was detected ten times or more. The chain employs TRBV7-8 and TRBJ1-5; perhaps TRBD1 as D (5 bases). The CDR3 is made up of 15 amino acids. V gave up 5 bases and J gave up 0 bases, with 11 bases separating them. Germline values: CDR1 SGHVS, CDR2 FQNEAQ. The CDR3 DNA is TGTGCCAGCAGCGCCCGGGACGGTAGCAATCAGCCCCAGCATTTT. This encodes CASSARDGSNQPQHF.

Concerning this clonotype: The junction shows a germline mismatch at one end, possibly a read error. This CDR3 is CASSHPRERGGYTF. DNA for the CDR3: TGTGCTAGCAGTCATCCCAGGGAACGCGGGGGCTACACCTTC. The chain joins TRBV11-2 to TRBJ1-2, with D perhaps TRBD1 (5 bases). CDR1 and CDR2 (germline): SGHAT, FQNNGV. The CDR3 is 14 residues long.